This TCR beta chain comes out of a study of cytomegalovirus exposure and HLA in healthy donors (dated by TCRdb to 2017 to 2019). Regarding the research as a whole: An earlier analysis of about 560 of the donors reported about 300 Gb of sequence data and about 120 million unique TCR beta sequences obtained from some 170 million T cells. HLA typing included class I and class II loci at four-digit resolution. Across under 500 genotyped donors of the cohort, an average of approximately 200,000 unique TCR beta nucleotide sequences per donor were sequenced, and 15% to 20% of those sequences were non-productive. To study patterns of TCR occurrence, a later analysis re-analyzed previously published TCR beta repertoires from under 750 donors and added high-resolution HLA genotyping. In addition to the first cohort of roughly 700 subjects, a separate validation cohort of 130 or so different subjects was used. The study used immunosequencing to profile the T cell repertoires of hundreds of subjects and linked those repertoires to cytomegalovirus serostatus. The genetic ancestry cluster associated with self-reported Caucasian donors included around 76% of the roughly 380 genotyped donors. Genome-wide SNP genotypes for about 60% of the roughly 670 donors were used in a later genetic analysis, which treated that subset as a discovery cohort. In the later analysis, no new phenotypic data were used to find candidate immune exposures; instead, reliance was placed on TCR beta sequences and their occurrence across donors. All discovery cohort repertoires had been generated using a single sequencing platform. Roughly 300 gigabases of sequencing data and around 80 million unique TCR sequences made up an early release that covered approximately 650 HLA-typed donors. Donor age, sex, ethnicity and CMV serostatus were compiled alongside the repertoire data. To decide whether each TCR beta V gene segment behaved as functional or pseudogenic, an earlier analysis of some 600 of the donors relied on high-throughput TCR beta sequencing. To predict cytomegalovirus infection status, the study combined high-throughput TCR immunosequencing, statistical association of individual TCRs with disease status, and machine learning. The number of typed donors differed by locus: about 629-630 for A, B, C, DRB1 and DQB1; some 540 for DQA1; roughly 600 for DPA1; and 450 to 480 for DPB1. The study was designed to test whether signatures of past pathogen exposure could be identified by cataloging public T cell receptors. Five DR-DQ haplotypes were treated as single units for association and clustering because of strong linkage in the cohort.

Points on this clone: What antigen it recognizes has not been identified.

What the research found in general, with its limitations: Correlated functional status among segregating V segments might be attributable to linkage disequilibrium, but an unknown experimental factor could not be ruled out. An association between a missense DCLRE1C variant and V-gene and J-gene trimming of TCR beta chains was found in a later genetic analysis and replicated in an independent cohort. In the study, approximately 150 TCR beta chains were listed as associated with cytomegalovirus. The sequencing pipeline was judged likely to have produced a cluster of highly shared sequence variants as a technical artifact. For the cohort, immune exposure information was limited to CMV serostatus. When HLA alleles, especially DR and DQ, strongly co-occurred, TCR associations were difficult to assign to individual alleles. Because counts were too low, 15 or so rarely observed V segments, including chromosome 9 orphons, were excluded from the earlier analysis of 587 of the donors. Only TCR beta chains were sequenced in this cohort, and the absence of alpha or paired-chain data limited detectable features. In a later analysis, several top co-occurrence clusters were reported to appear linked to parvovirus B19, influenza, CMV and Epstein-Barr virus. A further reported finding was that TCR beta sequences accurately predicted the HLA-A and HLA-B alleles for most subjects in the first cohort. A later analysis associated 15,000 or so TCR beta sequences with specific HLA alleles at a false discovery rate of 0.05. While some public TCRs were present in many individuals, most TCR sequences turned up only very rarely across donors. Because HLA typing was missing for some donors at each locus, association tests included only the typed subset. A later analysis found that TCR association rates varied across HLA loci, with DRB1 alleles showing the most associated TCRs and HLA-C alleles the fewest. An earlier analysis of approximately 600 of the donors showed that most TCR beta V segments appeared in productive rearrangements either about 90% or about 30% of the time, which broadly matched IMGT annotations. The classifier was reported to diagnose cytomegalovirus status with high specificity and sensitivity in both the original and validation cohorts. It was suggested by the authors that the approach could potentially be generalized to other disease states and immunological phenotypes. A few of the identified cytomegalovirus-associated TCR beta chains were confirmed in vitro to be specific for cytomegalovirus antigens. According to a later analysis, most CMV-associated TCR beta chains appeared to be HLA-restricted, and the HLA associations seemed to be driven largely by CMV exposure. Compared with equally common non-associated chains, HLA-associated TCR beta chains in a later analysis were more clonally expanded and had lower generation probabilities. Compared with the approximately 600-donor mean, donors in an Asian-associated ancestry cluster had fewer N-insertions in productive TCRs, according to a later genetic analysis. Presence/absence analyses assumed roughly uniform sequencing depth across donors, an assumption that may not hold.

Receptor amplification or capture employed the immunoSEQ multiplex PCR assay. The multiplex PCR relied on a mix of 60 forward primers for TCR Vbeta segments and 13 reverse primers for TCR Jbeta segments. A multiplex PCR assay on genomic DNA amplified the CDR3 region of rearranged TCR beta genes. On the Illumina HiSeq System, the amplified TCR beta libraries were sequenced as 87-base-pair reads. For the original study's pipeline: Across the 670 or so repertoires, a later analysis counted 60 million to 90 million unique TCR beta chains, about 10 million of which were shared by at least two donors. A nearest-neighbor algorithm error-corrected the raw reads and collapsed the reads into unique sequences, merging closely related sequences to remove PCR and sequencing errors. CDR3 sequences were aligned to IMGT reference sequences to assign V, D and J gene segments. Each retained sequence needed at least a six-nucleotide match to both a V gene segment and a J gene segment. Rearrangements were classified as productive when the CDR3 lacked stop codons and remained in frame with V and J, and all other rearrangements were classified as non-productive. Following IMGT convention, CDR3 was defined as the stretch from the second conserved V-encoded cysteine to the conserved J-encoded phenylalanine. The earlier analysis of about 610 of the donors excluded any sequence lacking an unambiguous match to a single V gene segment. An earlier analysis of 500 to 600 of the donors classified V segments as functional when productive rearrangements were above 56.7% and as segregating when the standard deviation between donors was above 5%. A statistical classification framework was developed to diagnose cytomegalovirus status using the catalog of TCR beta chain sequences. A later analysis assigned V and J genes by comparing TCR nucleotide sequences with IMGT/GENE-DB human TR gene sequences. The TCRdist pipeline was used in a later analysis to assign CDR3 sequences and most-parsimonious VDJ recombination scenarios. In a later analysis, every TCR beta chain was defined by the combination of its CDR3 amino acid sequence and its V-gene family, and reads without a unique V-gene family were dropped. To address suspected cross-contamination and a sequencing artifact, a later analysis removed a few hundred highly shared, low-generation-probability nucleotide sequences. A later analysis calculated a clonal expansion index for each public chain from normalized within-repertoire ranks of inferred template counts. A later analysis computed generation probabilities with a VDJ recombination model fitted to out-of-frame rearrangements, and checked the results against IGoR. A later analysis scored TCR-TCR, TCR-HLA and TCR-CMV co-occurrence with hypergeometric tests, applying a repertoire-size bias correction to TCR pairs. In a later analysis, false discovery rates were estimated by permuting HLA or CMV assignments 20 times. In a later analysis, co-occurring TCRs were grouped using DBSCAN, with TCRdist sequence similarity added in when clustering inside HLA-allele-positive subsets. Repertoires with fewer than 30,000 or more than 120,000 public chains, plus five repertoires with anomalous nucleotide sharing, were excluded from co-occurrence clustering. TCRdb re-hosts the immuneACCESS table, in-frame sequences only. Its copies lack some clones; in the studies checked, an unresolved V gene accounts for under half of them, and the cause for the rest is not known. That table gives V, J and clone size, and the DNA gave D and trimming. This sample's clone table shows tens of thousands of clones. The ten most abundant clones make up 15% of the sample.

The cohort was made up of 666 healthy bone marrow donors. At the time of sampling, all cohort members were nominally healthy, though unrecorded immune exposures were likely present. The donor tested CMV seropositive and was one of the 289 seropositive cohort members. A peripheral blood sample was collected from each donor, and TCR beta sequencing was performed on peripheral blood mononuclear cells. The Qiagen DNeasy Blood Extraction Kit was used to extract genomic DNA from the blood cell samples. The sample comprised PBMCs. The receptor was isolated from a man aged 50 to 59 in good health and CMV-seropositive.

The DNA sequence reads TGTGCCAGCAGTCTACTAGCGGGAGACTCGGGCAATGAGCAGTTCTTC. Its translation reads: CASSLLAGDSGNEQFF. Rearrangement joined TRBV7-6 to TRBJ2-1, and 11 junctional nucleotides match TRBD2. The CDR3 starts with the cysteine, ends with the phenylalanine, and has 16 residues. Left in the record is the CDR3 DNA by itself, 48 bases read in frame from the first base. The germline V gene gives CDR1 as SGHVS and CDR2 as FNYEAQ. The junction shows trimming of 6 bases on V and 6 bases on J, and the gene matches do not reach 10 bases of it.